This paragraph reports one TCR beta chain. Its antigen is not identified. The data were obtained in a study of T cell responses to AZD1222 COVID-19 vaccine. Study observations and caveats: Spike-wide coverage was observed for vaccine-associated CD4 TCRs, with dominant responses at 160-218 and 743-854. Among the donors, most were white British and more were female, and clonal diversity was possibly underestimated. Repertoire sampling happened only post peak T cell response.

Germline V gives CDR1 MNHEY, CDR2 SMNVEV (reference sequence). Germline trimming cut 5 bases from V and 3 bases from J; bases unmatched to any gene: 6. The CDR3 loop spans 15 amino acids. Clones were read by immunoSEQ multiplex PCR, and TCRdb kept only the in-frame ones, dropping some. The table includes some 150,000 clones, roughly 90% detected once. The sample in question was peripheral blood, obtained 28 days after the second AZD1222 dose. This sequence was found in an adult who received the AZD1222 COVID-19 vaccine. The rearrangement links TRBV27 to TRBJ2-1; 8 nucleotides agree with TRBD1. CDR3 sequence reads: CASSAETGVYNEQFF. The DNA for the CDR3 is TGTGCCAGCAGTGCAGAGACAGGGGTCTACAATGAGCAGTTCTTC.